The 9 T cell receptor beta chains below were found in one sample sequenced in a study of shared clonotypes between healthy human individuals. Libraries were prepared by immunoSEQ multiplex PCR; TCRdb keeps only in-frame clonotypes and omits some of them. The table includes 1 million to 1.3 million clones, approximately 80% detected once. Input material: memory CD4+ T cells from PBMCs. Noted subset: CD45RA-negative fraction. These receptors originate from a man younger than 35 in good health. Some clones in this sample may be carry-over from other donors' samples.

The genes are TRBV7-7 and TRBJ2-1; 8 nucleotides match TRBD2. V dropped 5 bases and J dropped 7; count of bases not matched to a gene: 7. CDR1 and CDR2 (germline): SSHAT, FNYEAQ (reference sequence). The CDR3 consists of 14 residues. CDR3 region: CASSLSGSRNEQFF. The CDR3 DNA follows: TGTGCCAGCAGCCTGAGCGGGAGTAGAAATGAGCAGTTCTTC. Variable domain in full (rest from reference TRBV7-7 and TRBJ2-1): GAGVSQSPRYKVTKRGQDVTLRCDPISSHATLYWYQQALGQGPEFLTYFNYEAQPDKSGLPSDRFSAERPEGSISTLTIQRTEQRDSAMYRCASSLSGSRNEQFFGPGTRLTVL.

This clone was observed a single time. The chain uses TRBV19 and TRBJ1-3; no clear D. V was trimmed by 6 bases and J by 0 bases, leaving 12 bases between them. CDR3 length: 15 amino acids. Germline V CDR1 and CDR2: LNHDA, SQIVND (reference sequence). As DNA, the CDR3 is TGTGCCAGTAGAACGACACCGTCCTCTGGAAACACCATATATTTT. As protein: CASRTTPSSGNTIYF.

The genes are TRBV19 and TRBJ2-6; 9 nucleotides agree with TRBD1. Germline CDR1 reads LNHDA; CDR2 reads SQIVND (reference sequence). This CDR3 is built from 16 residues. V trimming: 5 bases; J trimming: 4 bases; junction bases outside the gene matches: 6. CDR3 DNA sequence: TGTGCCAGTAGTTCTACAGGGGGCTCCGGGGCCAACGTCCTGACTTTC. This codes for CASSSTGGSGANVLTF.

This clone was detected a few times. V gene TRBV28 combines with J gene TRBJ1-2; 7 bases align to TRBD1. The CDR3 covers 15 residues. With 6 bases clipped from V and 6 bases from J, the junction kept 13 bases outside the gene matches. From germline, CDR1 is MDHEN and CDR2 SYDVKM. The CDR3 DNA follows: TGTGCCAGCAGGCCAAGACAGGGCGCTGGGAATGGCTACACCTTC. Protein product: CASRPRQGAGNGYTF.

This chain connects TRBV6-6 to TRBJ1-5, with a possible D match to TRBD1 (6 bases). The V gene's germline CDR1 is MNHNY and CDR2 SVGAGI (reference sequence). V was shortened by 6 bases and J by 6 bases, with 12 bases between the two germline ends. The CDR3 extends over 13 amino acids. CDR3 sequence: CASRAGVVQPQHF. The DNA of the CDR3 is TGTGCCAGCAGAGCAGGGGTAGTTCAGCCCCAGCATTTT.

A word on this clone: Given a much more abundant clone one base away, this may be a read error. This chain joins TRBV7-3 and TRBJ1-2, with D hard to call. Trimming cost V 2 bases and J 8 bases, with 12 bases left between them. The length of the CDR3 is 13 residues. CDR1 SGHTA and CDR2 FQGTGA come from the germline V gene. The chain's CDR3 is CASSLVVPQGYTF. The CDR3 nucleotides read TGTGCCAGCAGCTTAGTCGTTCCTCAGGGCTACACCTTC.

The chain joins TRBV6-5 to TRBJ1-2, with unresolved D. Per germline, CDR1 MNHEY and CDR2 SVGAGI. The V gene lost 0 bases and the J gene lost 4 bases, with 9 bases spanning the gap. This CDR3 has 14 amino acids. The CDR3 nucleotides read TGTGCCAGCAGTTACTCGGCGAGTCCCTATGGCTACACCTTC. Its protein product is CASSYSASPYGYTF.

This chain uses TRBV7-2 with TRBJ2-7, with 12 bases that match TRBD2. In germline, CDR1 is SGHTA, CDR2 FQGNSA. The CDR3 sequence is 15 residues long. V dropped 1 base and J dropped 6; count of bases not matched to a gene: 4. Here the CDR3 reads CASSLGLAGASEQYF. As DNA, the CDR3 is TGTGCCAGCAGCTTAGGACTAGCGGGAGCTAGCGAGCAGTACTTC.

The genes are TRBV6-1 and TRBJ1-1; 7 nucleotides match TRBD1. Unmatched junction bases numbered 7, after V lost 6 bases and J lost 6 bases. This CDR3 comprises 13 residues. Germline CDR1 and CDR2: MNHNS and SASEGT. CDR3 residues: CASSRTGVAEAFF. The CDR3 bases are TGTGCCAGCAGCAGGACAGGTGTTGCTGAAGCTTTCTTT.